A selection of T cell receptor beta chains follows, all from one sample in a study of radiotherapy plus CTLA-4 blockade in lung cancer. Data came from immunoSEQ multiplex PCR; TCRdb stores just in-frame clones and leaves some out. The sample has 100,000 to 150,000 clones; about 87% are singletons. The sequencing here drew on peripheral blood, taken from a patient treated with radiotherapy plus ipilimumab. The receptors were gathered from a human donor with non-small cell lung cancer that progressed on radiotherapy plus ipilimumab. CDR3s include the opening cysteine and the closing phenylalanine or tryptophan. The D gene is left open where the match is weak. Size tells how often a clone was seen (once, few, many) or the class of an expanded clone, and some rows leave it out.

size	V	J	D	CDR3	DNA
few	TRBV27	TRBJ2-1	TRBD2	CASRIAGERVYNEQFF	TGTGCCAGCAGAATAGCGGGCGAAAGGGTGTACAATGAGCAGTTCTTC
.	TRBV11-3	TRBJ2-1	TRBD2	CASSPPGLAGGRYNEQFF	TGTGCCAGCAGCCCACCGGGACTAGCGGGAGGGCGGTACAATGAGCAGTTCTTC
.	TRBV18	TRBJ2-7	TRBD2	CASSLFFAGGRDEQYF	TGTGCCAGCTCACTGTTTTTTGCGGGAGGACGCGACGAGCAGTACTTC
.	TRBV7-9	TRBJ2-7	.	CASSLPASYEQYF	TGTGCCAGCAGCTTACCAGCCTCCTACGAGCAGTACTTC
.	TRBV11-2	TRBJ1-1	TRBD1	CASSPPSTGLNTEAFF	TGTGCCAGCAGCCCCCCCTCGACAGGGCTGAACACTGAAGCTTTCTTT
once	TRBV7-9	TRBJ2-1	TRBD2	CASSSRLLAGVVEQFF	TGTGCCAGCAGCTCCAGGCTACTAGCGGGAGTTGTTGAGCAGTTCTTC
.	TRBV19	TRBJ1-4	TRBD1	CASSRSGQGAVGLFF	TGTGCCAGTAGCCGGTCCGGACAGGGGGCAGTAGGACTGTTTTTT
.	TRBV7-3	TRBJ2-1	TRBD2	CASASGNNEQFF	TGTGCCAGCGCTAGCGGAAACAATGAGCAGTTCTTC
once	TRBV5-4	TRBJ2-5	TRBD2	CASSLGSGLAEETQYF	TGTGCCAGCAGCTTGGGCTCTGGACTAGCGGAAGAGACCCAGTACTTC
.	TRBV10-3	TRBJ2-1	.	CAISSGGSQRNEQFF	TGTGCCATCAGTAGTGGGGGATCACAACGCAATGAGCAGTTCTTC
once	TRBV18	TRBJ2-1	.	CASSPLRQNEQFF	TGTGCCAGCTCACCACTCCGCCAGAATGAGCAGTTCTTC
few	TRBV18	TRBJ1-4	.	CASSLLTPSRDEKLFF	TGTGCCAGCTCACTTTTAACCCCCTCGCGGGACGAAAAACTGTTTTTT
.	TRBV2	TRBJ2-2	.	CASNTGINTGELFF	TGTGCCAGCAACACCGGGATAAACACCGGGGAGCTGTTTTTT
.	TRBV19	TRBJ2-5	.	CASSGGRGETQYF	TGTGCCAGTAGTGGGGGGCGAGGAGAGACCCAGTACTTC
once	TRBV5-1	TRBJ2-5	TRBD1	CASSESGTGQETQYF	TGCGCCAGCAGCGAAAGCGGGACAGGGCAAGAGACCCAGTACTTC
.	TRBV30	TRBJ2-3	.	CAWSAGGVGTDTQYF	TGTGCCTGGAGTGCGGGCGGGGTTGGCACAGATACGCAGTATTTT